Presented here are 13 T cell receptor beta chains from one specimen sequenced in a study of blood T cell repertoires in COVID-19. The assay was immunoSEQ multiplex PCR, and TCRdb's table has in-frame clones only and misses some. The sample has about 280,000 clones; 70% to 90% are singletons. Sequencing was done on a sample of PBMCs or T cells enriched from blood (not recorded which). The source is a woman in her thirties or forties who had recovered from COVID-19.

This clone came up once. The rearrangement uses TRBV19 and TRBJ1-6; possible D gene TRBD1, 6 bases. CDR1 and CDR2 (germline): LNHDA, SQIVND (reference sequence). The CDR3 is 15 amino acids. The V and J ends lost 4 bases and 8 bases respectively, with 15 bases between them. The CDR3 sequence: CASSNAGQLYSPLHF. The CDR3 nucleotides are TGTGCCAGTAGTAACGCCGGACAGTTGTATTCACCCCTCCACTTT.

The chain has TRBV19 and TRBJ2-1; tentatively, D is TRBD2 (7 bases). This CDR3 spans 13 amino acids. V was pared by 4 bases and J by 12 bases, with 16 bases between. The germline gives CDR1 LNHDA, CDR2 SQIVND (reference sequence). CDR3 sequence: CASSTGGGMGQFF. CDR3 DNA: TGTGCCAGTAGTACGGGGGGCGGGATGGGGCAGTTCTTC.

The sample holds a few counts of this clone. This rearrangement joins TRBV7-8 to TRBJ1-6; a possible D gene is TRBD1 (6 bases). Trimming pared 6 bases from V and 16 bases from J, leaving 19 bases between. Looked up from germline, CDR1 is SGHVS and CDR2 is FQNEAQ. This CDR3 region has 13 residues. CDR3 protein: CASRPTPGQTLHF. DNA for the CDR3: TGTGCCAGCAGACCTACACCGGGACAAACTCTCCACTTT.

The chain employs TRBV27 and TRBJ1-3, with 7 bases that match TRBD1. The trim removed 8 bases at V and 0 bases at J, leaving 4 bases unmatched. The length of the CDR3 is 14 residues. Per the germline V gene, CDR1 is MNHEY and CDR2 is SMNVEV (reference sequence). The CDR3 DNA sequence: TGTGCCAGCCGGGACAGTGTCTCTGGAAACACCATATATTTT. Encoded protein: CASRDSVSGNTIYF.

The chain uses TRBV18 and TRBJ2-7; the match to TRBD1 covers 10 bases. The CDR3 covers 15 residues. The germline CDR1 and CDR2 sequences are KGHSH and LQKENI. V was pared by 5 bases and J by 1 base, with 5 bases of the junction left unmatched. In DNA form, the CDR3 reads TGTGCCAGCTCATTGGGACAGGGGATTTCCTACGAGCAGTACTTC. It is translated as CASSLGQGISYEQYF.

The V and J genes are TRBV5-4 and TRBJ2-4; 11 bases fit TRBD1. Unmatched junction bases numbered 3, after V lost 4 bases and J lost 3 bases. The CDR3 spans 15 residues. CDR1 SGHNT and CDR2 YYREEE come from the germline V gene (reference sequence). The chain's CDR3 is CASSTGQGDKNIQYF. Written as DNA, the CDR3 is TGTGCCAGCAGCACGGGACAGGGGGACAAAAACATTCAGTACTTC.

The chain is built from TRBV7-2 and TRBJ2-3; 11 bases agree with TRBD2. Germline loops: CDR1 SGHTA, CDR2 FQGNSA. V shed 0 bases and J 7 bases; nucleotides not matched to a gene: 9. The CDR3 extends over 17 amino acids. The CDR3 loop reads CASSLAVGLAGGNTQYF. The CDR3, as DNA: TGTGCCAGCAGCTTAGCAGTTGGTCTAGCGGGAGGAAATACGCAGTATTTT.

The J gene is TRBJ2-7, the V gene TRBV28; 10 bases line up with TRBD2. Germline V lookup: CDR1 MDHEN, CDR2 SYDVKM. The V and J ends lost 3 bases and 4 bases, in that order; junction bases with no gene match: 9. The CDR3 has 16 amino acids. The CDR3 protein is CASSLVLAGARYEQYF. The CDR3 coding sequence is TGTGCCAGCAGTTTGGTTCTAGCGGGAGCGAGGTACGAGCAGTACTTC.

This clone has a single count. This CDR3 is also generated by other DNA sequences in the sample. The chain links TRBV28 to TRBJ2-1, with D possibly TRBD1 on 5 matching bases. Trimming removed 9 bases from V and 1 base from J, with 7 bases in between. The CDR3 runs to 12 residues. Germline V lookup: CDR1 MDHEN, CDR2 SYDVKM. CDR3 bases: TGTGCCAGTAGGACATCCTACAATGAGCAGTTCTTC. Protein sequence: CASRTSYNEQFF.

This chain connects TRBV7-3 to TRBJ2-2, with TRBD2 matching over 10 bases. The CDR3 has 16 amino acids. Germline V gives CDR1 SGHTA, CDR2 FQGTGA. V trimming: 5 bases; J trimming: 1 base; junction bases outside the gene matches: 4. CDR3 coding DNA: TGTGCCAGCAGCAGGACTAGCGGAGTGAACACCGGGGAGCTGTTTTTT. Translating it yields CASSRTSGVNTGELFF.

As concerns this clone: At one end the junction does not follow the germline gene, possibly because of a read error. V and J are TRBV6-2 or TRBV6-3 and TRBJ1-4, with TRBD1 matching over 8 bases. Germline CDR1 reads MNHEY; CDR2 reads SVGEGT. CDR3 length: 11 residues. The CDR3 sequence is CASSSDRAWVF. DNA of the CDR3: TGTGCCAGCAGTTCGGACAGGGCATGGGTTTTT.

V is TRBV7-2 and J is TRBJ2-3; D gene ambiguous. This CDR3 is 12 amino acids long. Trimming left V 3 bases short and J 10 bases short, with 11 bases between. The germline CDR1 and CDR2 sequences are SGHTA and FQGNSA. CDR3 sequence reads: CASSFPVGPQYF. The CDR3 coding sequence is TGTGCCAGCAGCTTCCCCGTTGGGCCGCAGTATTTT.

The chain couples TRBV20-1 to TRBJ2-1; D gene unclear. Germline V CDR1 and CDR2: DFQATT, SNEGSKA (reference sequence). The CDR3 totals 13 residues. V was trimmed by 3 bases and J by 2 bases, leaving 8 bases between them. This chain's CDR3 is CSASDGPYNEQFF. CDR3 coding DNA: TGCAGTGCTAGTGATGGGCCCTACAATGAGCAGTTCTTC.